The following is a TCR beta chain sequence with its context. The data are from a study of OX40 agonist ivuxolimab in advanced cancers. Data came from immunoSEQ multiplex PCR; TCRdb stores just in-frame clones and leaves some out. The data hold 68,000 or so clones, with around four fifths observed a single time. The CDR3 has 15 amino acids. V dropped 6 bases and J dropped 5 bases, with 18 bases sitting between them. Germline-derived CDR1 and CDR2 are MNHEY and SMNVEV (reference sequence). The sample consisted of CD4+ or CD8+ T cells sorted from blood, taken in a trial of the OX40 agonist ivuxolimab. The V and J genes are TRBV27 and TRBJ2-3; perhaps TRBD1 as D (8 bases). This receptor was identified in an adult with an advanced solid tumor such as melanoma, head and neck, liver or kidney cancer. The CDR3 nucleotides read TGTGCCAGCAGCCCCCTGTACAGGGGGGGAGATACGCAGTATTTT. Amino acids: CASSPLYRGGDTQYF.